This TCR beta chain stems from a study of cytomegalovirus exposure and HLA in healthy donors. Looking at the study overall: Earlier results showed approximately 110 million unique TCR beta sequences derived from roughly 180 million T cells.

Amplification used 60 Vbeta primers and 13 Jbeta primers. TCRdb keeps only in-frame clones here, not all; method: immunoSEQ multiplex PCR. Altogether nearly 300,000 clones are present, 80% to 90% being singletons, with the ten largest covering roughly 4%. CDR3 length equals 15 residues. CDR1 is MGHRA and CDR2 is YSYEKL in the germline V gene. Material for sequencing was PBMCs. This chain links TRBV4-1 with TRBJ2-5; 7 nucleotides align to TRBD2. The J call is doubtful: the DNA matches TRBJ2-7 better. The TCR was taken from a man between 40 and 49 years old in good health and CMV-seropositive. The CDR3 loop is CASSQGAPSGYEQYF. The CDR3 DNA is TGCGCCAGCAGCCAAGGGGCGCCTAGCGGCTACGAGCAGTACTTC.